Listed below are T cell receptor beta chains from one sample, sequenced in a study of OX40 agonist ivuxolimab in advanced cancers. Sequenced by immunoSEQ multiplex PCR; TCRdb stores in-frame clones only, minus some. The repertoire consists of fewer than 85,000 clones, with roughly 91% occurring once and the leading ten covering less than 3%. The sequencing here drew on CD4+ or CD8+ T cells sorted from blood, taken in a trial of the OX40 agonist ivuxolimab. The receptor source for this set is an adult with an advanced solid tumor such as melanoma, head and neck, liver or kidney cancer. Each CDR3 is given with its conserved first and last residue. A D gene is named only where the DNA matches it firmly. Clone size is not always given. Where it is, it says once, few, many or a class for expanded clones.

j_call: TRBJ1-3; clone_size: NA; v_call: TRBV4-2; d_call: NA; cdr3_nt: TGTGCCAGCAGCCAAGACGGTCGAGGGGGGACTGGAAACATCATATATTTT; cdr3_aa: CASSQDGRGGTGNIIYF
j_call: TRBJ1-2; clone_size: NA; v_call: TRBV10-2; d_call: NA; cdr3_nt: TGCGCCAGCACAGCGGACAATGGGTCCGGCTACACCTTC; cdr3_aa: CASTADNGSGYTF
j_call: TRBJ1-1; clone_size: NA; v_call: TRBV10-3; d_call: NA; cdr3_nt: TGTGCCATCAGTGAGTCGACCACTGAAGCTTTCTTT; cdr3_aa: CAISESTTEAFF
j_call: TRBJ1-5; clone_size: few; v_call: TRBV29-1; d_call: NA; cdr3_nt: TGCAGCGTCTCCATTAGCAATCAGCCCCAGCATTTT; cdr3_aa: CSVSISNQPQHF
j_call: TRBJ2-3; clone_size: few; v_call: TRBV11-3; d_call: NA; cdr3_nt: TGTGCCAGCAGCCAACGACAGGTTGATACGCAGTATTTT; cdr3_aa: CASSQRQVDTQYF
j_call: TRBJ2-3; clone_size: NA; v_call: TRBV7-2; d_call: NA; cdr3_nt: TGTGCCAGCAGCCCGGGACTTAGCACAGATACGCAGTATTTT; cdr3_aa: CASSPGLSTDTQYF
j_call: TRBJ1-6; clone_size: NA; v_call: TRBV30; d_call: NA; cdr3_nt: TGTGCCTGGAGACGGGGCGGCTCACCCCTCCACTTT; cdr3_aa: CAWRRGGSPLHF
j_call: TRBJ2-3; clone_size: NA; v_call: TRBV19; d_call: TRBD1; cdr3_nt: TGTGCCAGTAGTATGCAGGGGGTAACAGATACGCAGTATTTT; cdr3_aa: CASSMQGVTDTQYF
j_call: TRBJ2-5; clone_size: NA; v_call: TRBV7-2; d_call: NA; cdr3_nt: TGTGCCAGCAGCTTAATCTCTAGCAGGGGTGATGAGACCCAGTACTTC; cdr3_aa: CASSLISSRGDETQYF
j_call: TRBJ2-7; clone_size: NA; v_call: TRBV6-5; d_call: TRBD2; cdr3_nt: TGTGCCAGCAGTTACCCGGCGGGAGGGCCCCACGAGCAGTACTTC; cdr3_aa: CASSYPAGGPHEQYF
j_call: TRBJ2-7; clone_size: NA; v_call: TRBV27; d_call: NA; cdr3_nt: TGTGCCAGCAGTTTTCTGGGGACTCCCTACGAGCAGTACTTC; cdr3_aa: CASSFLGTPYEQYF
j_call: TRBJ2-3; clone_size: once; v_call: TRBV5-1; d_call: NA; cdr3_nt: TGCGCCAGCAGCGACAGCCTACCTAGCACAGATACGCAGTATTTT; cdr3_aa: CASSDSLPSTDTQYF
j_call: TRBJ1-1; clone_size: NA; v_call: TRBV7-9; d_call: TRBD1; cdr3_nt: TGTGCCAGCAGCAATCAGGGGGCAACTGAAGCTTTCTTT; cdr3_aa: CASSNQGATEAFF
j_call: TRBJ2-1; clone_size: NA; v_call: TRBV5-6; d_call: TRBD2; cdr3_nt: TGTGCCAGCAGCATTTTCTTAGCGGGGGGCAATGAGCAGTTCTTC; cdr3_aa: CASSIFLAGGNEQFF
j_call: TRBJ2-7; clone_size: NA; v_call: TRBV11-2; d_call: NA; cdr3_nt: TGTGCCAGCAGCTTACCCCCCCTCGAGCAGTACTTC; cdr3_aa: CASSLPPLEQYF
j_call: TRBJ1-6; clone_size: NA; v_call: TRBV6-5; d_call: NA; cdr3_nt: TGTGCCAGCAGGCCAGGGTGGAATTCACCCCTCCACTTT; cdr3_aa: CASRPGWNSPLHF
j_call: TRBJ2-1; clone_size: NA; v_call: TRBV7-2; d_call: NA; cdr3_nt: TGTGCCAGCAGCGCGGCAGGGGTGAGAATTCGGTTCTTC; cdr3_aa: CASSAAGVRIRFF
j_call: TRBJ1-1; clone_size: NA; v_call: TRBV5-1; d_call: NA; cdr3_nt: TGCGCCAGCAGCTTGGGGGCCTCGTCGGAGAACACTGAAGCTTTCTTT; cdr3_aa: CASSLGASSENTEAFF
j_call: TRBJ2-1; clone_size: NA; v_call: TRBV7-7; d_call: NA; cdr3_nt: TGTGCTAGCAGCTTAGGAGACATGAGCTCCTACAATGAGCAGTTCTTC; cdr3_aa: CASSLGDMSSYNEQFF
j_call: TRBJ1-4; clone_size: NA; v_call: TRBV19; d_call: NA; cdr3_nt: TGTGCCAGTAGTATTCGGGGACCTAATGAAAAACTGTTTTTT; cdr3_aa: CASSIRGPNEKLFF
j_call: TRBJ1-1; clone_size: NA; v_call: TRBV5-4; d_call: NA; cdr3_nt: TGTGCCAGCAGCTTGATCCGGGAGGGGGGGACTGAAGCTTTCTTT; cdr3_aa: CASSLIREGGTEAFF
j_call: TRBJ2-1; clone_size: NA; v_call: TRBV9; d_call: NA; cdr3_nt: TGTGCCAGCAGCGTAGGGGCCCACTACAATGAGCAGTTCTTC; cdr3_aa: CASSVGAHYNEQFF
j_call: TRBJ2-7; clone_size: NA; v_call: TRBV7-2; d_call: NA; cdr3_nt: TGTGCCAGCAGCTTGCAGAGACTCTCCTACGAGCAGTACTTC; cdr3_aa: CASSLQRLSYEQYF
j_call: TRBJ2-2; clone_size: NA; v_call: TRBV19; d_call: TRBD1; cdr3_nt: TGTGCCAGTAGTACCCCGGGACAGTTATCCTCCGGGGAGCTGTTTTTT; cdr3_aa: CASSTPGQLSSGELFF
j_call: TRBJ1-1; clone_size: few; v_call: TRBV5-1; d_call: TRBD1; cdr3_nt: TGCGCCAGCAGTCACAAGGGGACAGGGAGCAACACTGAAGCTTTCTTT; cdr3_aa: CASSHKGTGSNTEAFF
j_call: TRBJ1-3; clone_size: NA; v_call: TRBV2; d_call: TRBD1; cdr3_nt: TGTGCCAGCAGAGACAGGGGCAACCCTGGAAACACCATATATTTT; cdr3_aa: CASRDRGNPGNTIYF
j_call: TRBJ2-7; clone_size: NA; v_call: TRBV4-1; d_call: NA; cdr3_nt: TGCGCCAGCAGCCAAGGCCGGGTACGACGACCTCTCAACGAGCAGTACTTC; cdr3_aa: CASSQGRVRRPLNEQYF
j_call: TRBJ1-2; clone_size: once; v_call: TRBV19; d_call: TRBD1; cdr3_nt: TGTGCCAGTAACCCAAGGACAGGGTATAACTATGGCTACACCTTC; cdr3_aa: CASNPRTGYNYGYTF